This TCR beta chain comes out of a study of identical twins. Template switching added a universal primer binding site, and final cDNA carried unique molecular identifiers. TCRdb itself ran the 5' RACE reads through MiXCR, one entry per CDR3 protein. Here the sample spans 500,000 to 600,000 distinct CDR3 sequences, around 20% being singletons. All donors were healthy, and all were Caucasian. Germline V gene lookup returns CDR1 SGHTA and CDR2 FQGTGA. CDR3 length: 16 residues. The trim removed 6 bases at V and 9 bases at J, leaving 9 bases unmatched. This same sample was also part of a study on T cells expressing NK-cell markers.

The receptor was derived from a woman in her late teens or twenties in good health. Input material: CD4+ T cells sorted from blood. The J gene is TRBJ2-1, the V gene TRBV7-3, with 15 nucleotides matching TRBD2. DNA of the CDR3: TGTGCCAGCAGTACTCGGACTAGCGGGGGGGCAGGTGAGCAGTTCTTC. This codes for CASSTRTSGGAGEQFF.